This note documents a single T cell receptor beta chain sequence. Its specificity is unknown. The repertoire was sequenced with immunoSEQ multiplex PCR; TCRdb's copy has only in-frame clones and lacks some. The sample yields approximately 300,000 clones, roughly 80% seen once. Noted treatment: 15 to 20 received Ad26.COV2.S at low or high dose, single or two shots; 5 received placebo; per-sample allocation not given. On day 63 after the first injection, vaccine and placebo recipients gave samples. An adult aged 18-55 years in Boston served as the donor. The entry originates in a study of Ad26.COV2.S vaccination and SARS-CoV-2 variants. Study-wide background: Into the muscle, Ad26.COV2.S was dosed once or twice, 56 days apart.

Study-wide points: It was reported that spike-specific CD8+ and CD4+ T cell responses were substantially broad after vaccination.

CDR1 SGHRS and CDR2 YFSETQ come from the germline V gene. The CDR3 is 13 amino acids. V shed 6 bases, J shed 5 bases, and the junction held 4 bases outside the gene matches. The chain combines TRBV5-1 with TRBJ1-1, with TRBD1 matching over 10 bases. The clonotype originates from a person between 18 and 65 years old who received the Ad26.COV2.S COVID-19 vaccine or a placebo. Material: peripheral blood, obtained in a trial of Ad26.COV2.S vaccine versus placebo. CDR3 region: CASKTGGATEAFF. The CDR3 nucleotides read TGCGCCAGCAAGACAGGGGGCGCGACTGAAGCTTTCTTT.